These 15 T cell receptor beta chains share one sample of origin, sequenced in a study of cytomegalovirus exposure and HLA in healthy donors. PCR used 60 Vbeta primers and 13 Jbeta primers. Clones were sequenced by immunoSEQ multiplex PCR, and TCRdb holds only the in-frame ones, with some missing. Of around 95,000 clones listed, roughly four fifths are singletons. Sequencing used PBMCs. The source is a man aged 30-40 years in good health and CMV-seropositive.

This clone was seen a single time. This chain joins TRBV21-1 and TRBJ2-7; the table's D call of TRBD2 was not tested on the DNA. TRBV21-1 represents a pseudogene. This CDR3 is 11 amino acids long. The CDR3 DNA is TGTGCCAGCAGCAAATCGGGCGGGGGAATATTC. Its translation is CASSKSGGGIF.

The chain combines TRBV28 with TRBJ2-7, with D maybe TRBD2 (6 bases). Trimming shortened V by 5 bases and J by 6 bases, and 17 bases separated the two germline ends. The CDR3 is made up of 14 amino acids. CDR1 is MDHEN, CDR2 SYDVKM, per germline. The CDR3 coding sequence is TGTGCCAGCAGTGCCACGAGGGGAGGCGGCGAGCAGTACTTC. It specifies CASSATRGGGEQYF.

The chain combines TRBV6-4 with TRBJ2-3, with TRBD2 matching over 11 bases. From germline, CDR1 is MRHNA and CDR2 SNTAGT. The CDR3 has 16 residues. Trimming removed 6 bases from V and 1 base from J; junction bases left unmatched: 6. The CDR3 loop is CASSPGTSGGTDTQYF. The CDR3 DNA sequence: TGTGCCAGCAGCCCAGGGACTAGCGGTGGCACAGATACGCAGTATTTT.

The genes are TRBV27 and TRBJ2-3; tentatively, D is TRBD2 (6 bases). The CDR3 totals 17 residues. Germline loops: CDR1 MNHEY, CDR2 SMNVEV (reference sequence). Trimming left V 2 bases short and J 0 bases short, with 15 bases between. CDR3 bases: TGTGCCAGCAGTTTACCAGCGGGCCTCGGGAGCACAGATACGCAGTATTTT. This translates into CASSLPAGLGSTDTQYF.

The chain uses TRBV25-1 and TRBJ2-7; TRBD1 is a possible D gene (5 bases). Trimming took off 1 base at V and 6 bases at J, with 19 bases between the two ends. Germline CDR1 MGHDK, CDR2 SYGVNS. This CDR3 has 16 amino acids. The CDR3 bases are TGTGCCAGCAGTGAATCTGTCGGCAGGGTATTCGGCGAGCAGTACTTC. It specifies CASSESVGRVFGEQYF.

The chain is built from TRBV30 and TRBJ2-1, with TRBD2 matching 7 bases. This CDR3 is built from 14 residues. V lost 3 bases and J lost 3; bases outside the gene matches: 5. Germline CDR1 reads GTSNPN; CDR2 reads SVGIG (reference sequence). DNA of the CDR3: TGTGCCTGGAGCCTTAGCGGGCGCTACAATGAGCAGTTCTTC. Its protein is CAWSLSGRYNEQFF.

The chain carries TRBV28 and TRBJ2-1; 10 bases are shared with TRBD1. This CDR3 is 16 amino acids long. J gave up 5 bases and V 6 bases, and 10 bases lay outside the gene matches. The V gene's germline CDR1 is MDHEN and CDR2 SYDVKM. CDR3 nucleotide sequence: TGTGCCAGCAGCCGCATCCGGGACAGGGGCAACAATGAGCAGTTCTTC. It translates to CASSRIRDRGNNEQFF. Together with reference TRBV28 and TRBJ2-1, the CDR3 gives the full variable domain: DVKVTQSSRYLVKRTGEKVFLECVQDMDHENMFWYRQDPGLGLRLIYFSYDVKMKEKGDIPEGYSVSREKKERFSLILESASTNQTSMYLCASSRIRDRGNNEQFFGPGTRLTVL.

The chain recombines TRBV28 with TRBJ2-6, with D hard to call. The germline V and J ends were trimmed by 4 bases and 1 base, with 5 bases remaining between them. The CDR3 loop spans 14 amino acids. Germline V gene data show CDR1 as MDHEN and CDR2 as SYDVKM. The CDR3 DNA reads TGTGCCAGCAGTTCTGTTTCTGGGGCCAACGTCCTGACTTTC. Residues: CASSSVSGANVLTF.

This chain links TRBV5-8 with TRBJ2-1; 10 nucleotides align to TRBD1. From germline, CDR1 is SGHTS and CDR2 YDEGEE. The CDR3 sequence is 17 residues long. Unmatched junction bases numbered 12, after V lost 4 bases and J lost 5 bases. In DNA, the CDR3 is TGTGCCAGCAGCCCGACAGGGGGCCCGATAACAAACAATGAGCAGTTCTTC. Its translation is CASSPTGGPITNNEQFF.

The chain combines TRBV29-1 with TRBJ2-6; D possibly corresponds to TRBD1 (5 bases). Between the trimmed V and J ends, which lost 8 bases and 2 bases, there was a span of 19 bases. The germline V gene has CDR1 SQVTM and CDR2 ANQGSEA. CDR3 length: 16 residues. The CDR3 loop is CSTLGEKSAGANVLTF. The CDR3 region has the DNA TGCAGCACCCTAGGGGAAAAGTCTGCTGGGGCCAACGTCCTGACTTTC.

The chain uses TRBV5-8 and TRBJ2-1; 10 bases map to TRBD1. Germline V gives CDR1 SGHTS, CDR2 YDEGEE. CDR3 length equals 14 residues. V shed 3 bases and J 8 bases; nucleotides not matched to a gene: 5. The CDR3 DNA is TGTGCCAGCAGCTCCGGGGACAGGGGCGATGAGCAGTTCTTC. Translated, it gives CASSSGDRGDEQFF.

The chain combines TRBV11-2 with TRBJ2-6, with 7 bases matching TRBD2. After removal of 8 bases from V and 2 bases from J, the junction contained 6 bases not matched to a gene. The CDR3 contains 15 residues. Germline V CDR1 and CDR2: SGHAT, FQNNGV. CDR3 in amino acids: CASAGRAAGANVLTF. The CDR3 region has the DNA TGTGCCAGCGCAGGGAGGGCTGCTGGGGCCAACGTCCTGACTTTC. The full variable domain, rest sourced from reference TRBV11-2 and TRBJ2-6, is EAGVAQSPRYKIIEKRQSVAFWCNPISGHATLYWYQQILGQGPKLLIQFQNNGVVDDSQLPKDRFSAERLKGVDSTLKIQPAKLEDSAVYLCASAGRAAGANVLTFGAGSRLTVL.

V usage is TRBV2 and J usage is TRBJ2-7; 10 nucleotides agree with TRBD2. This CDR3 comprises 14 residues. The germline gives CDR1 SNHLY, CDR2 FYNNEI. V lost 8 bases, J lost 4 bases, and 8 bases stayed unmatched. The CDR3 nucleotides read TGTGCCAGCGCCTTCGGACTAGCGGTTTACGAGCAGTACTTC. Translation gives CASAFGLAVYEQYF. The full variable domain, its missing parts supplied by reference TRBV2 and TRBJ2-7, is EPEVTQTPSHQVTQMGQEVILRCVPISNHLYFYWYRQILGQKVEFLVSFYNNEISEKSEIFDDQFSVERPDGSNFTLKIRSTKLEDSAMYFCASAFGLAVYEQYFGPGTRLTVT.

V gene TRBV6-1 combines with J gene TRBJ2-7; D possibly corresponds to TRBD1 (6 bases). Germline V gene data show CDR1 as MNHNS and CDR2 as SASEGT. V was clipped by 5 bases and J by 6 bases, with 14 bases between them. The CDR3 has 13 amino acids. CDR3 protein: CASSPYPGVEQYF. The CDR3 region has the DNA TGTGCCAGCAGTCCCTACCCAGGGGTCGAGCAGTACTTC.

The chain is built from TRBV6-6 and TRBJ1-5; a possible D gene is TRBD1 (6 bases). Trimming cost V 2 bases and J 0 bases, with 11 bases left between them. The CDR3 length is 16 residues. Per germline, CDR1 MNHNY and CDR2 SVGAGI (reference sequence). The CDR3: CASSYGQSNSNQPQHF. CDR3 DNA sequence: TGTGCCAGCAGTTACGGACAGAGTAATAGCAATCAGCCCCAGCATTTT.